This TCR beta chain is drawn from a study of human CD8 memory T cell subsets. CDR1 MNHEY and CDR2 SVGEGT come from the germline V gene. The CDR3 contains 15 residues. Libraries of TCR beta chains were produced by 5' RACE (UMI-labeled). Per the original methods: Across the sequenced material, each individual TCR beta library was found to contain somewhere between roughly 2,900 and 18,000 functional CDR3 beta clonotypes. One entry per CDR3 protein, without DNA, is what TCRdb gives after re-calling the 5' RACE reads. Clone size and V and J calls follow TCRdb, not the original study. This specimen shows 5,000 to 6,000 distinct CDR3 sequences; the ten leading clones hold more than 25%.

The TCR comes from a human donor in good health. V usage is TRBV6-2 or TRBV6-3 and J usage is TRBJ2-7; the D call from TCRdb, TRBD1, cannot be confirmed without DNA. Input material: CD8+ effector memory T cells (TEM) sorted from PBMCs. The subset: effector memory CD8 T cells, CCR7- CD45RO+ CD95+. The CDR3 spells CASSYRQAGGYEQYF.